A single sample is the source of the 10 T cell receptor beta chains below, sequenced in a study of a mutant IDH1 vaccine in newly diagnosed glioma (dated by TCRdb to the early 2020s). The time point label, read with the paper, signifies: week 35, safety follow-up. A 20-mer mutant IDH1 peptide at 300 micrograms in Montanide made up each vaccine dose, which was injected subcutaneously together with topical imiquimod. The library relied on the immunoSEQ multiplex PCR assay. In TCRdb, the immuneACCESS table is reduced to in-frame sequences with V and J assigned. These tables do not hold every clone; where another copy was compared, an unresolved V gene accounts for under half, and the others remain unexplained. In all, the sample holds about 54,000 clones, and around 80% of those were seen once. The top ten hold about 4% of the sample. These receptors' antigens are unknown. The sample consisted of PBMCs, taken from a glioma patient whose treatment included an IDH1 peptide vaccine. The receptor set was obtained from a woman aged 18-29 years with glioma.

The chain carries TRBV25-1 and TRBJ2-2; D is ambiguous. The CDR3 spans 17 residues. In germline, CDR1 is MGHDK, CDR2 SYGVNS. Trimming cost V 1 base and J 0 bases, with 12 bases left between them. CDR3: CASSELSSRSNTGELFF. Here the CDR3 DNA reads TGTGCCAGCAGTGAATTGAGTAGCCGATCGAACACCGGGGAGCTGTTTTTT.

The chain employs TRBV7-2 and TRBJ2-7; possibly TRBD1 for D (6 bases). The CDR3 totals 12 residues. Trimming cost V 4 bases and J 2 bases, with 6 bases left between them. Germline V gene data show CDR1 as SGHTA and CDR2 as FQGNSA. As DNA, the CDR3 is TGTGCCAGCAGCTGGGACACCTACGAGCAGTACTTC. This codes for CASSWDTYEQYF. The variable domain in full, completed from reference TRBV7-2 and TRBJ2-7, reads GAGVSQSPSNKVTEKGKDVELRCDPISGHTALYWYRQSLGQGLEFLIYFQGNSAPDKSGLPSDRFSAERTGGSVSTLTIQRTQQEDSAVYLCASSWDTYEQYFGPGTRLTVT.

This CDR3 reads CASSILPGELFF. In nucleotides, the CDR3 is TGTGCCAGTAGTATTCTTCCCGGGGAGCTGTTTTTT. The chain employs TRBV19 and TRBJ2-2; unclear D gene. V gave up 3 bases and J gave up 6 bases, with 5 bases separating them. The CDR3 length is 12 residues. Germline V gene lookup returns CDR1 LNHDA and CDR2 SQIVND (reference sequence).

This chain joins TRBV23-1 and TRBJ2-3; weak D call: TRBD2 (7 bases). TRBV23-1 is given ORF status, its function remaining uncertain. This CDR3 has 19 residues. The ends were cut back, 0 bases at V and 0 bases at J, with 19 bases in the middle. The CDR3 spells CASSQSGGGHLPSTDTQYF. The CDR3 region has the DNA TGCGCCAGCAGTCAATCTGGGGGGGGACACCTCCCTAGCACAGATACGCAGTATTTT.

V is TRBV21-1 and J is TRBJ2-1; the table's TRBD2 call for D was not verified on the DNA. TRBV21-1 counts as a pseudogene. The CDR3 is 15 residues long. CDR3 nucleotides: TGTGCCAGCAGCACGGGACTAGCGGGGGGGCATGAGCAGTTCTTC. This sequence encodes CASSTGLAGGHEQFF.

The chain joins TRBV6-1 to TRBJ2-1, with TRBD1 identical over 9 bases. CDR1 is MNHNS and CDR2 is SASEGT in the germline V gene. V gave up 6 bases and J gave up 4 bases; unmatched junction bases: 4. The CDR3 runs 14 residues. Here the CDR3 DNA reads TGTGCCAGCAGGGGGACAGGGCCTTACAATGAGCAGTTCTTC. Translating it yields CASRGTGPYNEQFF.

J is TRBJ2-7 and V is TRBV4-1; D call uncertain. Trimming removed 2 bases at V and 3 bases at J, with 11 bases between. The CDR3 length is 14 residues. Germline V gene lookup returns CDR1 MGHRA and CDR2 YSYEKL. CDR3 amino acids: CASSQPIENYEQYF. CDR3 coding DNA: TGCGCCAGCAGCCAACCTATTGAGAACTACGAGCAGTACTTC.

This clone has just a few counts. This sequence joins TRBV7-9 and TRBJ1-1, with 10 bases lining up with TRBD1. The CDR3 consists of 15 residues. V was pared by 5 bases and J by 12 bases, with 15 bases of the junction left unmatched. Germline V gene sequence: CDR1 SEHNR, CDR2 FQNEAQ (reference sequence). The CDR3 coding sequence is TGTGCCAGCAGCCTTCCGGGACAGGGGTTGGTAGAGCCTTTCTTT. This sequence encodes CASSLPGQGLVEPFF. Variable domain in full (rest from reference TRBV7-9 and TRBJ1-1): DTGVSQNPRHKITKRGQNVTFRCDPISEHNRLYWYRQTLGQGPEFLTYFQNEAQLEKSRLLSDRFSAERPKGSFSTLEIQRTEQGDSAMYLCASSLPGQGLVEPFFGQGTRLTVV.

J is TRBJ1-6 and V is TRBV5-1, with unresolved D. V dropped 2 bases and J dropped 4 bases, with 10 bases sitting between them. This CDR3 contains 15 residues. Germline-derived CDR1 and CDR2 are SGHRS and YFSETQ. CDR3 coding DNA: TGCGCCAGCAGCTTTGGGGAGACGTATAATTCACCCCTCCACTTT. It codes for CASSFGETYNSPLHF.

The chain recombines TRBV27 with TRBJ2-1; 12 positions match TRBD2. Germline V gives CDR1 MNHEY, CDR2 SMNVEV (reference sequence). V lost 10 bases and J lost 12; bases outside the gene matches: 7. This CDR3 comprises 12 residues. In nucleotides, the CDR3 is TGTGCCACTTCGGGGGGACTAGCGGGGCAGTTCTTC. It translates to CATSGGLAGQFF.